Below, one TCR beta chain is given with its context. Positively selected for CCR7, the CD45RO-negative cells used as naive CD8 cells excluded terminally differentiated effector memory CD45RA+ cells. Assay: immunoSEQ multiplex PCR; the TCRdb copy retains only in-frame clones and omits some. The sample has about 2 million clones; about 95% are singletons. This sample was included in a study of shared clonotypes between healthy human individuals. The CDR3 has 14 amino acids. Germline CDR1 is SQVTM and CDR2 is ANQGSEA. V lost 1 base to trimming and J lost 2 bases, with 11 bases between them. Sequencing was carried out using naive CD8+ T cells sorted from blood. The chain joins TRBV29-1 to TRBJ1-2; D is uncertain. The sequence was obtained from a man aged 18-30 years in good health. In DNA, the CDR3 is TGCAGCGTTGAAGCGCCCCGTCGGAACTATGGCTACACCTTC. This translates into CSVEAPRRNYGYTF.